This TCR beta chain comes out of a study of blood T cell repertoires in COVID-19 (dated by TCRdb to about 2020). Background on the whole study: Collaborator samples came from the United States, Italy and Spain and covered acute and convalescent phases of COVID-19. The prospective study material was composed of cDNA or gDNA derived from T cells, B-cell-depleted T cells, or PBMCs. Deeply sampled blood TCRbeta repertoires from subjects exposed to, actively infected with, or recovered from COVID-19 were included in the dataset. The repertoires were made available in a free public database intended to serve as a resource for research on the immune response to SARS-CoV-2. The samples were drawn from two sources: the first 160 participants of the ongoing ImmuneRACE study, and some 1,300 subjects contributed by 6 global collaborators. Nearly every sample came with metadata listing a de-identified subject ID, COVID-19 status, age in years and sex. HLA class I and class II types, where available, came from metadata supplied by the sample provider rather than from assay-based typing. What the research found in general, with its limitations: How much clinical and demographic metadata was included differed by source and by participant, and the metadata was provided uncurated.

From V the trimming removes 3 bases and from J it removes 4 bases, while the gene matches leave 6 bases of the junction unaccounted for. CDR1 and CDR2 are read off the germline V gene (reference sequence) as DFQATT and SNEGSKA. From the cysteine up to the phenylalanine, the CDR3 has a length of 14 residues. The retained sequence is limited to the CDR3, 42 bases, with the frame set at the first base. In the case of this clone: Which antigen it targets is not known. Nothing much larger sits one base from this clone, and base qualities are not available.

One collaborating source in Seattle enrolled patients during active infection and followed them longitudinally through the course of disease. Each collaborating institution followed its own protocols to collect whole blood in K2EDTA tubes. For TCRbeta analysis, collaborators shipped samples as frozen whole blood, isolated PBMCs, or DNA extracted from either of those sample types. TCRbeta CDR3 regions were amplified from genomic DNA using the immunoSEQ Assay, a bias-controlled multiplex PCR. As for how the authors treated the data: The number of nucleated cells in each sample was estimated from the amplification of reference gene primers within the assay. To quantify the absolute abundance of each unique TCRbeta CDR3 rearrangement, sequence reads were collapsed and filtered. For each sample, productive Simpson clonality was calculated as the square root of Simpson's diversity index across productive rearrangements. In TCRdb, the immuneACCESS table is reduced to in-frame sequences with V and J assigned. These tables do not hold every clone; where another copy was compared, an unresolved V gene accounts for under half, and the others remain unexplained. D and trimming were read from the DNA, whereas the V and J calls and clone size are those reported in that table. The sample table lists about 320,000 clones, approximately 89% of them with a count of one. Clones ranked in the top ten supply 11% of the sample.

The V gene is TRBV20-1 and the J gene is TRBJ1-2, with TRBD1 identical over 9 junction bases. The TCR sequence derives from a woman in her twenties or thirties with COVID-19, enrolled during active disease. Specimen: peripheral blood. CDR3 sequence: CSASFRTGAYGYTF. The DNA sequence is given as TGCAGTGCTAGTTTTCGGACAGGGGCCTATGGCTACACCTTC.